This is a list of T cell receptor beta chains from one sample in a study of blood T cell repertoires in COVID-19. Assay: immunoSEQ multiplex PCR; the TCRdb copy retains only in-frame clones and omits some. Of more than 110,000 clones detected, more than 80% appear once; the ten largest clones hold roughly 6.5%. Sequencing was performed on peripheral blood. These receptors were taken from a human donor in a cohort sampled during active COVID-19. CDR3s include the opening cysteine and the closing phenylalanine or tryptophan. The D gene is left open where the match is weak. Expanded clones are given a class, and other clones once, few, many or no size at all.

cdr3_aa: CASSHLGGIGRDTEAFF
cdr3_nt: TGTGCCAGCAGCCACCTGGGGGGTATCGGGCGGGACACTGAAGCTTTCTTT
j_call: TRBJ1-1
d_call: NA
v_call: TRBV3-1/TRBV3-2
clone_size: NA

cdr3_aa: CASSLGTGSYNEQFF
cdr3_nt: TGTGCCAGCAGCTTGGGGACAGGCTCCTACAATGAGCAGTTCTTC
j_call: TRBJ2-1
d_call: TRBD1
v_call: TRBV5-4
clone_size: NA

cdr3_aa: CASSLGRGNQPQHF
cdr3_nt: TGCGCCAGCAGTCTCGGCAGGGGCAATCAGCCCCAGCATTTT
j_call: TRBJ1-5
d_call: NA
v_call: TRBV23-1
clone_size: NA

cdr3_aa: CASSLAGVSEQYF
cdr3_nt: TGTGCCAGCAGCCTGGCGGGGGTGAGCGAGCAGTACTTC
j_call: TRBJ2-7
d_call: TRBD2
v_call: TRBV14
clone_size: NA

cdr3_aa: CASSFGGVMGSPLHF
cdr3_nt: TGTGCCAGCAGCTTTGGGGGGGTCATGGGTTCACCCCTCCACTTT
j_call: TRBJ1-6
d_call: NA
v_call: TRBV5-6
clone_size: NA

cdr3_aa: CASSPDRGDTEAFF
cdr3_nt: TGTGCCAGCAGCCCGGACAGGGGGGACACTGAAGCTTTCTTT
j_call: TRBJ1-1
d_call: TRBD1
v_call: TRBV4-2
clone_size: NA

cdr3_aa: CASGPRQGWMGELFF
cdr3_nt: TGTGCTAGTGGCCCTCGACAGGGTTGGATGGGGGAGCTGTTTTTT
j_call: TRBJ2-2
d_call: TRBD1
v_call: TRBV12-5
clone_size: NA

cdr3_aa: CASSYDRGSTEAFF
cdr3_nt: TGTGCCAGCAGCTACGACAGGGGGTCCACTGAAGCTTTCTTT
j_call: TRBJ1-1
d_call: TRBD1
v_call: TRBV6-6
clone_size: NA

cdr3_aa: CASSYDRQETQYF
cdr3_nt: TGTGCCAGCAGTTACGACAGGCAAGAGACCCAGTACTTC
j_call: TRBJ2-5
d_call: NA
v_call: TRBV6-2/TRBV6-3
clone_size: NA

cdr3_aa: CASSLGGGAGTDTQYF
cdr3_nt: TGTGCCAGCAGCTTGGGCGGGGGGGCCGGCACAGATACGCAGTATTTT
j_call: TRBJ2-3
d_call: TRBD2
v_call: TRBV5-8
clone_size: NA

cdr3_aa: CASSPSVYSNQPQHF
cdr3_nt: TGTGCCAGCAGCCCTAGCGTCTATAGCAATCAGCCCCAGCATTTT
j_call: TRBJ1-5
d_call: NA
v_call: TRBV9
clone_size: NA

cdr3_aa: CASTGQDSFILQYF
cdr3_nt: TGTGCCAGCACCGGGCAGGACAGCTTTATCCTACAGTACTTC
j_call: TRBJ2-7
d_call: NA
v_call: TRBV2
clone_size: NA

cdr3_aa: CASSLASQGTGRIYGYTF
cdr3_nt: TGTGCCAGCAGCTTAGCATCGCAGGGGACAGGGAGGATCTATGGCTACACCTTC
j_call: TRBJ1-2
d_call: TRBD1
v_call: TRBV7-2
clone_size: NA

cdr3_aa: CASSVVHTGQGYYNEQFF
cdr3_nt: TGTGCCAGCAGCGTAGTCCATACCGGACAGGGCTACTACAATGAGCAGTTCTTC
j_call: TRBJ2-1
d_call: TRBD1
v_call: TRBV9
clone_size: few

cdr3_aa: CASSPGQSGGFNSPLHF
cdr3_nt: TGTGCCAGCAGTCCGGGGCAATCCGGGGGTTTTAATTCACCCCTCCACTTT
j_call: TRBJ1-6
d_call: NA
v_call: TRBV27
clone_size: NA

cdr3_aa: CASSYSSVQETQYF
cdr3_nt: TGTGCCAGCAGTTACTCGTCGGTCCAAGAGACCCAGTACTTC
j_call: TRBJ2-5
d_call: NA
v_call: TRBV6-2/TRBV6-3
clone_size: NA

cdr3_aa: CASSAGNRMNTEAFF
cdr3_nt: TGTGCCAGCAGCGCTGGGAACAGGATGAACACTGAAGCTTTCTTT
j_call: TRBJ1-1
d_call: NA
v_call: TRBV5-4
clone_size: NA

cdr3_aa: CATLTEKQETQYF
cdr3_nt: TGTGCCACCCTAACAGAGAAACAAGAGACCCAGTACTTC
j_call: TRBJ2-5
d_call: NA
v_call: TRBV7-8
clone_size: NA

cdr3_aa: CASSIGTGGYEQYF
cdr3_nt: TGTGCCAGCAGTATCGGGACAGGGGGCTACGAGCAGTACTTC
j_call: TRBJ2-7
d_call: TRBD1
v_call: TRBV28
clone_size: once

cdr3_aa: CASSSRQGQIAGYTF
cdr3_nt: TGTGCCAGCAGTTCTCGACAGGGACAGATCGCGGGCTACACCTTC
j_call: TRBJ1-2
d_call: TRBD1
v_call: TRBV6-2/TRBV6-3
clone_size: once

cdr3_aa: CASSQVGTIYF
cdr3_nt: TGTGCCAGCAGCCAAGTCGGCACCATATATTTT
j_call: TRBJ1-3
d_call: NA
v_call: TRBV3-1/TRBV3-2
clone_size: NA

cdr3_aa: CASSYLFSRTTGLHGYTF
cdr3_nt: TGTGCCAGCAGTTATTTATTTTCAAGGACGACAGGGTTGCATGGCTACACCTTC
j_call: TRBJ1-2
d_call: TRBD1
v_call: TRBV6-2/TRBV6-3
clone_size: NA

cdr3_aa: CASGPLGRFNEQFF
cdr3_nt: TGTGCTAGTGGACCCCTCGGGAGGTTCAATGAGCAGTTCTTC
j_call: TRBJ2-1
d_call: TRBD2
v_call: TRBV12-5
clone_size: once

cdr3_aa: CASGPGGLGGYTF
cdr3_nt: TGTGCCAGCGGCCCGGGAGGGTTAGGAGGCTACACCTTC
j_call: TRBJ1-2
d_call: NA
v_call: TRBV3-1/TRBV3-2
clone_size: NA

cdr3_aa: CASSPLRVPNEKLFF
cdr3_nt: TGTGCCAGCAGCCCTCTACGAGTGCCTAATGAAAAACTGTTTTTT
j_call: TRBJ1-4
d_call: NA
v_call: TRBV7-9
clone_size: once

cdr3_aa: CATSDQGQGNIQYF
cdr3_nt: TGTGCCACCAGTGACCAGGGACAGGGGAACATTCAGTACTTC
j_call: TRBJ2-4
d_call: TRBD1
v_call: TRBV24-1
clone_size: NA

cdr3_aa: CASSQDGREQFF
cdr3_nt: TGCGCCAGCAGCCAAGATGGCCGTGAGCAGTTCTTC
j_call: TRBJ2-1
d_call: NA
v_call: TRBV4-3
clone_size: NA

cdr3_aa: CASSAGGTRETQYF
cdr3_nt: TGTGCCAGCAGCGCCGGGGGGACTCGAGAGACCCAGTACTTC
j_call: TRBJ2-5
d_call: TRBD2
v_call: TRBV11-1
clone_size: NA

cdr3_aa: CASSDSPGSYNEQFF
cdr3_nt: TGTGCCAGCAGTGACTCCCCAGGGTCATACAATGAGCAGTTCTTC
j_call: TRBJ2-1
d_call: NA
v_call: TRBV6-4
clone_size: many

cdr3_aa: CASSPRRGRYNSPLHF
cdr3_nt: TGTGCCAGCAGCCCGAGGAGGGGCAGATATAATTCACCCCTCCACTTT
j_call: TRBJ1-6
d_call: NA
v_call: TRBV13
clone_size: few

cdr3_aa: CASSVGTGGDSYEQYF
cdr3_nt: TGTGCCAGCAGCGTAGGGACAGGGGGGGACTCCTACGAGCAGTACTTC
j_call: TRBJ2-7
d_call: TRBD1
v_call: TRBV9
clone_size: NA

cdr3_aa: CASSLVGGSTDTQYF
cdr3_nt: TGTGCCAGCAGTTTGGTCGGCGGGTCTACAGATACGCAGTATTTT
j_call: TRBJ2-3
d_call: NA
v_call: TRBV6-2/TRBV6-3
clone_size: NA

cdr3_aa: CASSQEGGRAMNEKLFF
cdr3_nt: TGCGCCAGCAGCCAAGAAGGGGGTCGGGCTATGAATGAAAAACTGTTTTTT
j_call: TRBJ1-4
d_call: NA
v_call: TRBV4-3
clone_size: NA

cdr3_aa: CASSLRTVSYTEAFF
cdr3_nt: TGTGCCAGCAGCTTAAGGACAGTATCCTACACTGAAGCTTTCTTT
j_call: TRBJ1-1
d_call: NA
v_call: TRBV11-1
clone_size: few

cdr3_aa: CASSKIAYEQYF
cdr3_nt: TGTGCCAGCAGTAAAATAGCCTACGAGCAGTACTTC
j_call: TRBJ2-7
d_call: NA
v_call: TRBV6-2/TRBV6-3
clone_size: NA

cdr3_aa: CASNLDRVKFHF
cdr3_nt: TGTGCCAGCAACCTGGACAGGGTGAAGTTCCACTTT
j_call: TRBJ1-6
d_call: TRBD1
v_call: TRBV28
clone_size: NA

cdr3_aa: CASSYGTGVEQYF
cdr3_nt: TGTGCCAGCAGCTATGGGACAGGGGTCGAGCAGTACTTC
j_call: TRBJ2-7
d_call: TRBD1
v_call: TRBV5-6
clone_size: NA

cdr3_aa: CASSWVAGSRDTQYF
cdr3_nt: TGCGCCAGCAGCTGGGTAGCGGGGTCGAGAGATACGCAGTATTTT
j_call: TRBJ2-3
d_call: TRBD2
v_call: TRBV5-1
clone_size: NA

cdr3_aa: CASSFGQRIGSDTQYF
cdr3_nt: TGCGCCAGCAGCTTCGGACAGCGCATAGGATCAGATACGCAGTATTTT
j_call: TRBJ2-3
d_call: NA
v_call: TRBV5-1
clone_size: NA

cdr3_aa: CASSFQRGAYNEQFF
cdr3_nt: TGCGCCAGCAGCTTTCAGCGGGGGGCTTACAATGAGCAGTTCTTC
j_call: TRBJ2-1
d_call: TRBD2
v_call: TRBV5-1
clone_size: NA

cdr3_aa: CASSYGGKWETQYF
cdr3_nt: TGTGCCAGCAGTTACGGGGGGAAGTGGGAGACCCAGTACTTC
j_call: TRBJ2-5
d_call: NA
v_call: TRBV6-5
clone_size: NA

cdr3_aa: CASSLVPLGRETQYF
cdr3_nt: TGCGCCAGCAGCTTGGTACCACTAGGGCGGGAGACCCAGTACTTC
j_call: TRBJ2-5
d_call: NA
v_call: TRBV5-1
clone_size: NA

cdr3_aa: CASSPERGESTDTQYF
cdr3_nt: TGTGCCAGCTCACCGGAGCGGGGGGAAAGCACAGATACGCAGTATTTT
j_call: TRBJ2-3
d_call: TRBD2
v_call: TRBV18
clone_size: NA

cdr3_aa: CASSLTSNQPQHF
cdr3_nt: TGTGCCAGCAGCCTAACTAGCAATCAGCCCCAGCATTTT
j_call: TRBJ1-5
d_call: NA
v_call: TRBV6-5
clone_size: few

cdr3_aa: CASSYSGITDTQYF
cdr3_nt: TGTGCCAGCAGTTACAGCGGAATCACAGATACGCAGTATTTT
j_call: TRBJ2-3
d_call: NA
v_call: TRBV6-8
clone_size: NA

cdr3_aa: CASSPDRGSNQPQHF
cdr3_nt: TGTGCCAGCAGTCCAGACAGGGGTAGCAATCAGCCCCAGCATTTT
j_call: TRBJ1-5
d_call: TRBD1
v_call: TRBV7-2
clone_size: NA